The 30 T cell receptor beta chains below come from one sample, sequenced in a study of blood T cell repertoires in COVID-19. The repertoire was sequenced with immunoSEQ multiplex PCR; TCRdb's copy has only in-frame clones and lacks some. The sample has 140,000 or so clones, about nine tenths seen once. The sample comprised peripheral blood. The receptor set was obtained from a woman aged 45-65 years with acute or convalescent COVID-19.

V and J are TRBV9 and TRBJ1-5; D uncertain. Germline values: CDR1 SGDLS, CDR2 YYNGEE. V was shortened by 4 bases and J by 4 bases, with 9 bases between the two germline ends. This CDR3 is built from 13 residues. CDR3 loop: CASSRDLNQPQHF. CDR3 DNA: TGTGCCAGCAGCCGGGATTTGAATCAGCCCCAGCATTTT.

The chain recombines TRBV5-1 with TRBJ2-2; D gene uncertain. The germline V gene encodes CDR1 SGHRS and CDR2 YFSETQ. V was pared by 6 bases and J by 3 bases, with 3 bases between. The CDR3 length is 11 residues. In nucleotides, the CDR3 is TGCGCCAGCACAGACACCGGGGAGCTGTTTTTT. Translated: CASTDTGELFF.

V and J are TRBV9 and TRBJ2-7, with D unresolved. The CDR3 runs to 15 residues. Per germline, CDR1 SGDLS and CDR2 YYNGEE. V was cut by 0 bases and J by 7 bases, with 17 bases left in between. The CDR3 bases are TGTGCCAGCAGCGTAGAGGAGAGGCACTTCTGGGAGCAGTACTTC. As protein: CASSVEERHFWEQYF.

V is TRBV19 and J is TRBJ2-1; 7 nucleotides align to TRBD1. Germline V gives CDR1 LNHDA, CDR2 SQIVND (reference sequence). The V gene end was trimmed by 1 base and the J gene end by 9 bases; junction bases not matched to a gene: 6. This CDR3 spans 14 amino acids. CDR3 sequence: CASSIADRAGEQFF. The CDR3 nucleotides read TGTGCCAGTAGTATAGCAGACAGGGCGGGTGAGCAGTTCTTC.

The gene calls are TRBV2 and TRBJ2-2, with 9 positions matching TRBD1. V shed 6 bases and J 3 bases; nucleotides not matched to a gene: 5. Germline V gene data show CDR1 as SNHLY and CDR2 as FYNNEI. This CDR3 is 15 amino acids long. The DNA of the CDR3 is TGTGCCAGCAGCCGGACAGGGGAGGACACCGGGGAGCTGTTTTTT. This sequence encodes CASSRTGEDTGELFF.

This chain joins TRBV5-6 and TRBJ2-7, with 12 nucleotides matching TRBD2. The germline CDR1 and CDR2 sequences are SGHDT and YYEEEE. This CDR3 region has 15 residues. V shed 1 base and J 6 bases; nucleotides not matched to a gene: 5. Written as DNA, the CDR3 is TGTGCCAGCAGCTTGTACCTAGCGGGGGGGGGCGAGCAGTACTTC. Protein product: CASSLYLAGGGEQYF.

This sequence joins TRBV24-1 and TRBJ2-1, with 13 bases aligning to TRBD2. The CDR3 loop spans 20 amino acids. The V gene end was trimmed by 4 bases and the J gene end by 0 bases; junction bases not matched to a gene: 11. Germline V gene data show CDR1 as KGHDR and CDR2 as SFDVKD. The CDR3 DNA reads TGTGCCACCAGTGACCCTCAACTAGCGGGAGGGCGTAGCTCCTACAATGAGCAGTTCTTC. It specifies CATSDPQLAGGRSSYNEQFF.

Only one count was recorded for this clone. The chain has TRBV25-1 and TRBJ1-1, with a tentative D call TRBD1 (6 bases). This CDR3 is built from 14 residues. CDR1 and CDR2 from the germline V gene are MGHDK and SYGVNS. Trimming shortened V by 3 bases and J by 7 bases, and 15 bases separated the two germline ends. This CDR3 is CASSDPGQTVEAFF. The CDR3 DNA is TGTGCCAGCAGTGACCCCGGACAGACTGTTGAAGCTTTCTTT.

V is TRBV7-6 and J is TRBJ1-3; D possibly corresponds to TRBD1 (5 bases). The CDR3 is 16 amino acids. Germline V gene lookup returns CDR1 SGHVS and CDR2 FNYEAQ. Trimming pared 5 bases from V and 2 bases from J, leaving 16 bases between. The CDR3 nucleotides read TGTGCCAGCAGCCGAAAGCTCGGGGGGGCTGGAAACACCATATATTTT. Its translation is CASSRKLGGAGNTIYF.

This chain connects TRBV2 to TRBJ2-7; a weak D match, TRBD2 (6 bases). Trimming stripped 7 bases from V and 0 bases from J, with 13 bases between. Germline V gene lookup returns CDR1 SNHLY and CDR2 FYNNEI. The CDR3 extends over 14 amino acids. CDR3 loop: CASKWDGSSYEQYF. The DNA of the CDR3 is TGTGCCAGCAAATGGGACGGGAGCTCCTACGAGCAGTACTTC.

This clone was seen a handful of times. The rearrangement joins TRBV28 to TRBJ2-1, with 10 bases aligning to TRBD2. V lost 3 bases and J lost 2; bases outside the gene matches: 4. CDR1 is MDHEN and CDR2 is SYDVKM in the germline V gene. The CDR3 is 16 amino acids. In nucleotides, the CDR3 is TGTGCCAGCAGTTTTGGAGCGGGAGGGGCCTACAATGAGCAGTTCTTC. Its translation: CASSFGAGGAYNEQFF.

This clone was detected only once. CDR3 DNA sequence: TGTGCCAGCAGTGAACCTCTAGCGGGAGGCGAGACCCAGTACTTC. Translated: CASSEPLAGGETQYF. This chain joins TRBV2 and TRBJ2-5; 11 positions agree with TRBD2. The junction had 4 bases not matched to a gene; V was cut back by 2 bases and J by 5 bases. The germline V gene has CDR1 SNHLY and CDR2 FYNNEI. CDR3 length: 15 amino acids.

V is TRBV25-1 and J is TRBJ2-1; 8 bases agree with TRBD1. Unmatched junction bases numbered 10, after V lost 5 bases and J lost 7 bases. This CDR3 comprises 15 residues. Germline loops: CDR1 MGHDK, CDR2 SYGVNS. CDR3 protein: CASSLTGVAVNEQFF. For the CDR3, the DNA is TGTGCCAGCAGTCTGACAGGGGTGGCGGTAAATGAGCAGTTCTTC.

J is TRBJ2-7 and V is TRBV27, with a tentative D call TRBD2 (5 bases). V dropped 0 bases and J dropped 2 bases, with 17 bases sitting between them. In germline, CDR1 is MNHEY, CDR2 SMNVEV (reference sequence). The CDR3 covers 17 residues. The CDR3: CASSLSRTSILPYEQYF. The CDR3 DNA sequence: TGTGCCAGCAGTTTATCGAGGACTTCCATCCTCCCCTACGAGCAGTACTTC.

The CDR3 is CASSLGRGFTDTQYF. CDR3 DNA sequence: TGTGCCAGCAGCTTAGGGCGGGGGTTCACAGATACGCAGTATTTT. The chain joins TRBV7-3 to TRBJ2-3; 7 bases line up with TRBD2. V lost 2 bases to trimming and J lost 2 bases; unmatched junction nucleotides: 4. The CDR3 has 15 amino acids. The germline gives CDR1 SGHTA, CDR2 FQGTGA.

This chain links TRBV7-3 with TRBJ2-6; 12 bases agree with TRBD2. Germline loops: CDR1 SGHTA, CDR2 FQGTGA. This CDR3 has 18 amino acids. Germline trimming cut 2 bases from V and 0 bases from J; bases unmatched to any gene: 2. For the CDR3, the DNA is TGTGCCAGCAGCTTAGGACTAGCGGGGAGCTCTGGGGCCAACGTCCTGACTTTC. Its translation: CASSLGLAGSSGANVLTF.

The chain recombines TRBV3-1 (or the pseudogene TRBV3-2) with TRBJ2-1; TRBD2 agrees at 8 bases. Germline loops: CDR1 LGHDT, CDR2 YNNKEL (reference sequence). The CDR3 length is 14 residues. V shed 4 bases, J shed 4 bases, and the junction held 3 bases outside the gene matches. CDR3 loop: CASSLLAAYNEQFF. As DNA, the CDR3 is TGTGCCAGCAGCCTACTAGCGGCTTACAATGAGCAGTTCTTC.

The gene calls are TRBV12-5 and TRBJ1-1; tentative D call: TRBD1 (5 bases). The V gene's germline CDR1 is LGHNT and CDR2 FRNRAP. The CDR3 is 15 residues long. V was shortened by 2 bases and J by 1 base, with 11 bases between the two germline ends. The CDR3 nucleotides are TGTGCTAGTGGTTTGACACCTCAGGGGAACACTGAAGCTTTCTTT. Its translation is CASGLTPQGNTEAFF.

CDR3 loop: CAWTRTNNEQFF. CDR3 sequence (DNA): TGTGCCTGGACAAGGACAAACAATGAGCAGTTCTTC. The genes are TRBV30 and TRBJ2-1; D may be TRBD1 (5 bases). Germline lookup yields CDR1 GTSNPN and CDR2 SVGIG (reference sequence). V lost 4 bases to trimming and J lost 5 bases, with 9 bases between them. This CDR3 spans 12 amino acids.

The chain carries TRBV30 and TRBJ2-1; 10 bases fit TRBD2. J gave up 8 bases and V 5 bases, and 3 bases lay outside the gene matches. Germline CDR1 reads GTSNPN; CDR2 reads SVGIG (reference sequence). This CDR3 is built from 12 residues. CDR3 DNA sequence: TGTGCCTGGGAGGGGACTAGCGATGAGCAGTTCTTC. The encoded protein is CAWEGTSDEQFF.

The V gene is TRBV7-8, the J gene TRBJ2-1, with D possibly TRBD1 on 7 matching bases. CDR1 is SGHVS, CDR2 FQNEAQ, per germline. The CDR3 loop spans 16 amino acids. With 1 base removed from V and 10 bases from J, the gap between germline ends came to 20 bases. Written as DNA, the CDR3 is TGTGCCAGCAGCTTAGTGTGGGGCAGGGGGGCAGGGGAGCAGTTCTTC. Translated, it gives CASSLVWGRGAGEQFF.

The chain has TRBV19 and TRBJ1-1; maybe TRBD1 (5 bases). Germline CDR1 is LNHDA and CDR2 is SQIVND (reference sequence). The CDR3 is 14 residues long. Trimming left V 3 bases short and J 6 bases short, with 14 bases between. CDR3 DNA: TGTGCCAGTAGTATCCAGGGAAAGGGCGCTGAAGCTTTCTTT. Translated, it gives CASSIQGKGAEAFF.

The V call is TRBV29-1, the J call TRBJ2-5; the match to TRBD1 covers 10 bases. The V and J ends lost 4 bases and 5 bases, in that order; junction bases with no gene match: 10. From germline, CDR1 is SQVTM and CDR2 ANQGSEA. The CDR3 consists of 15 residues. The chain's CDR3 is CSVGEVGTGDETQYF. In DNA, the CDR3 is TGCAGCGTTGGAGAAGTCGGGACAGGGGACGAGACCCAGTACTTC.

J is TRBJ2-1 and V is TRBV19; TRBD2 matches at 14 bases. The germline CDR1 and CDR2 sequences are LNHDA and SQIVND (reference sequence). This CDR3 is 16 amino acids long. The trim removed 5 bases at V and 4 bases at J, leaving 4 bases unmatched. The CDR3 protein is CASSVGTSGGYNEQFF. The CDR3 DNA reads as TGTGCCAGTAGTGTAGGGACTAGCGGGGGTTACAATGAGCAGTTCTTC.

The CDR3: CASFSDTGELFF. CDR3 sequence (DNA): TGTGCCAGCTTCTCTGACACCGGGGAGCTGTTTTTT. The chain joins TRBV12-3 or TRBV12-4 to TRBJ2-2; D is unclear. V was cut by 8 bases and J by 3 bases, with 7 bases left in between. The CDR3 is made up of 12 amino acids.

The CDR3 nucleotides read TGTGCCAGCAGCTTGACAGGGGTTAACTATGGCTACACCTTC. Translated: CASSLTGVNYGYTF. This sequence joins TRBV7-3 and TRBJ1-2; TRBD1 matches 8 bases. The CDR3 length is 14 residues. Trimming cost V 3 bases and J 1 base; bases outside gene matches: 1. From germline, CDR1 is SGHTA and CDR2 FQGTGA.

V usage is TRBV30 and J usage is TRBJ1-2; D not certain. Germline CDR1 is GTSNPN and CDR2 is SVGIG (reference sequence). This CDR3 is built from 13 residues. Trimming removed 3 bases at V and 4 bases at J, with 12 bases between. CDR3 loop: CAWRPRLPYGYTF. CDR3 bases: TGTGCCTGGAGACCCAGGCTCCCCTATGGCTACACCTTC.

A single count supports this clone. The chain recombines TRBV7-2 with TRBJ2-1; TRBD2 aligns across 12 bases. This CDR3 spans 15 amino acids. Germline V gene lookup returns CDR1 SGHTA and CDR2 FQGNSA. With 1 base clipped from V and 8 bases from J, the junction kept 3 bases outside the gene matches. CDR3 bases: TGTGCCAGCAGCTTAGAGACTAGCGGGAGCTATGAGCAGTTCTTC. The encoded protein is CASSLETSGSYEQFF.

The rearrangement links TRBV19 to TRBJ2-5; D might be TRBD2 (6 bases). The CDR3 runs 12 residues. Trimming left V 7 bases short and J 4 bases short, with 10 bases between. From germline, CDR1 is LNHDA and CDR2 SQIVND (reference sequence). The CDR3 protein is CASTGGGETQYF. The CDR3, as DNA: TGTGCCAGTACCGGGGGAGGAGAGACCCAGTACTTC.

V is TRBV4-2 and J is TRBJ2-7, with 8 bases fitting TRBD2. Germline loops: CDR1 LGHNA, CDR2 YNFKEQ. CDR3 length equals 17 residues. The J segment lost 3 bases and the V segment lost 0 bases, leaving 10 bases of the junction unmatched. The CDR3 loop is CASSQDRFGLARYEQYF. CDR3 DNA: TGTGCCAGCAGCCAAGATCGGTTCGGACTAGCCCGCTACGAGCAGTACTTC.